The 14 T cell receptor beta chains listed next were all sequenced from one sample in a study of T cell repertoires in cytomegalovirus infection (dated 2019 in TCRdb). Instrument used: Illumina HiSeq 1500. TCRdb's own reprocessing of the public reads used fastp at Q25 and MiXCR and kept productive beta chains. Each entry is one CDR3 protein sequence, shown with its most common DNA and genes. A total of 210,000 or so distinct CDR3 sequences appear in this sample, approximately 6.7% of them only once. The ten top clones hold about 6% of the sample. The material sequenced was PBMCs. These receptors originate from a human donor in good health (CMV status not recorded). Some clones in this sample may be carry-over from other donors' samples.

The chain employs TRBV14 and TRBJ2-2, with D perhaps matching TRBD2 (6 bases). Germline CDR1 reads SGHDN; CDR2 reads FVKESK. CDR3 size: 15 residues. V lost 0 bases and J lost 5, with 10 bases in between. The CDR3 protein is CASSQDRAGTGELFF. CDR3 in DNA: TGTGCCAGCAGCCAAGATCGGGCGGGGACCGGGGAGCTGTTTTTT.

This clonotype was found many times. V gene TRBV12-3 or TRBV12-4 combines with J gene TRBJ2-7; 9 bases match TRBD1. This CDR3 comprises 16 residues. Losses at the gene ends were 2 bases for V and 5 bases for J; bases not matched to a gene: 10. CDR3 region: CASSLLVGTGHNEQYF. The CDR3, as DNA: TGTGCCAGCAGTTTATTAGTGGGGACAGGGCACAACGAGCAGTACTTC.

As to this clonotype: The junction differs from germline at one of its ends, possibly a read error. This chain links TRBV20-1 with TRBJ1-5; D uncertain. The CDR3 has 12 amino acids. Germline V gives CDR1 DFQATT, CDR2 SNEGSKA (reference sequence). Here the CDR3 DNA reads TGCAGTGCTAGAAAGGACCTTCAGACCCAGCATTTT. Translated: CSARKDLQTQHF.

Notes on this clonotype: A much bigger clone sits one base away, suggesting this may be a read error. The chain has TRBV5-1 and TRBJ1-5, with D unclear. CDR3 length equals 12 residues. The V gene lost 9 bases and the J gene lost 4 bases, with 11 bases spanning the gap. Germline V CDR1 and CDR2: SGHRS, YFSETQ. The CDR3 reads CANIRQNQPQHF. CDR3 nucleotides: TGCGCCAACATTCGGCAAAATCAGCCCCAGCATTTT.

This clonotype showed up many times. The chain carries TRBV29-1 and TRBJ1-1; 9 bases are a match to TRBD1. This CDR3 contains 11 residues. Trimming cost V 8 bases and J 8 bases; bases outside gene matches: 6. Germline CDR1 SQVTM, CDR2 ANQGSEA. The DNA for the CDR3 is TGCAGCACCTTGGACAGGGGAGAAGCTTTCTTT. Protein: CSTLDRGEAFF. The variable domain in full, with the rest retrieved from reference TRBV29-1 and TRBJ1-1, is SAVISQKPSRDICQRGTSLTIQCQVDSQVTMMFWYRQQPGQSLTLIATANQGSEATYESGFVIDKFPISRPNLTFSTLTVSNMSPEDSSIYLCSTLDRGEAFFGQGTRLTVV.

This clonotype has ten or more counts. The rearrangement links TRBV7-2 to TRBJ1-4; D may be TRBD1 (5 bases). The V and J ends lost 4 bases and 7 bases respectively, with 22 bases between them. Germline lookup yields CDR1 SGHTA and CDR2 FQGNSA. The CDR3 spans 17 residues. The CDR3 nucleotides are TGTGCCAGCAGCTCAAAACGCGGGGCGGGGTGGGGTGAAAAACTGTTTTTT. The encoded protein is CASSSKRGAGWGEKLFF.

The CDR3 DNA reads as TGTGCCATCAGGGACAGCCGCTCTGGAAACACCATATATTTT. It specifies CAIRDSRSGNTIYF. The rearrangement uses TRBV10-3 and TRBJ1-3, with a weak D call TRBD1 (6 bases). This CDR3 is built from 14 residues. The V end lost 6 bases, the J end lost 0 bases, and 9 bases lay between the germline ends. The V gene's germline CDR1 is ENHRY and CDR2 SYGVKD.

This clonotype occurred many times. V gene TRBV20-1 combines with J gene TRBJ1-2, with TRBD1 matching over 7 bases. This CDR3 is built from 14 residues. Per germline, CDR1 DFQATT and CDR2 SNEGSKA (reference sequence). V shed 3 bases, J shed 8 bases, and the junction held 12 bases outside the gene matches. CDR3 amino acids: CSASRPRGMGGYTF. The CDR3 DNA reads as TGCAGTGCTAGTCGCCCCAGGGGGATGGGAGGCTACACCTTC.

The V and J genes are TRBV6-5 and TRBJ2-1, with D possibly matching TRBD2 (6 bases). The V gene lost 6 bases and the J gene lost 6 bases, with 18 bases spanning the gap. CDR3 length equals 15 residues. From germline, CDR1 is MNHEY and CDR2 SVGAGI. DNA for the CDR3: TGTGCCAGCAGCCTTTGGGACGGGAGATTCAATGAGCAGTTCTTC. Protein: CASSLWDGRFNEQFF.

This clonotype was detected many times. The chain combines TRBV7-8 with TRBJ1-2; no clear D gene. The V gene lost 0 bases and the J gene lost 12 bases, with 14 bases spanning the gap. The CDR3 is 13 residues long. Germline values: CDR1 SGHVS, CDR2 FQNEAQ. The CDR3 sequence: CASSLAPASGNTF. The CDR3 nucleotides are TGTGCCAGCAGCTTAGCCCCAGCGAGCGGGAACACCTTC.

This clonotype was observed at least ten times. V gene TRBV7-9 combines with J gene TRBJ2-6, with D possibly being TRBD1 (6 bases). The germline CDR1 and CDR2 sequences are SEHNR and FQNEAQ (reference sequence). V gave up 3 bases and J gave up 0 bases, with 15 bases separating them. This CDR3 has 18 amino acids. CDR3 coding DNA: TGTGCCAGCAGCTTTGTTCTGCAGGGGAGCTCTGGGGCCAACGTCCTGACTTTC. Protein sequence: CASSFVLQGSSGANVLTF.

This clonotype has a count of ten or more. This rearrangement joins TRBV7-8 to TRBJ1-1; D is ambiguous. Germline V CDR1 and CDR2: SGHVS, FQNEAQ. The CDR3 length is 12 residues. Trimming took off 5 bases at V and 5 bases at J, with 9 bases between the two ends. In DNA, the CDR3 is TGTGCCAGCAGCCCTCAGAGAACTGAAGCTTTCTTT. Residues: CASSPQRTEAFF. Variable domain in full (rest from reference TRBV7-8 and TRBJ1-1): GAGVSQSPRYKVAKRGQDVALRCDPISGHVSLFWYQQALGQGPEFLTYFQNEAQLDKSGLPSDRFFAERPEGSVSTLKIQRTQQEDSAVYLCASSPQRTEAFFGQGTRLTVV.

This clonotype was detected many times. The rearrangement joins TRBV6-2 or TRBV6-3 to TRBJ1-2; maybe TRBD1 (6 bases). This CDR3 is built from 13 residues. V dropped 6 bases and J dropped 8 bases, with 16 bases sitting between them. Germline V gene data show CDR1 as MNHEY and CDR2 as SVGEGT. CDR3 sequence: CASSDRSLRGYTF. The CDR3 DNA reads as TGTGCCAGCAGCGACAGGTCGCTCCGGGGCTACACCTTC.

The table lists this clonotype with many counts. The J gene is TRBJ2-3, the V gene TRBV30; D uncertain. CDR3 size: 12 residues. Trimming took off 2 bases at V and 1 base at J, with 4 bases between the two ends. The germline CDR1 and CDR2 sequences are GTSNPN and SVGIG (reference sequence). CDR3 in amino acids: CAWSTGTDTQYF. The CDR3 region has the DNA TGTGCCTGGAGTACAGGCACAGATACGCAGTATTTT.